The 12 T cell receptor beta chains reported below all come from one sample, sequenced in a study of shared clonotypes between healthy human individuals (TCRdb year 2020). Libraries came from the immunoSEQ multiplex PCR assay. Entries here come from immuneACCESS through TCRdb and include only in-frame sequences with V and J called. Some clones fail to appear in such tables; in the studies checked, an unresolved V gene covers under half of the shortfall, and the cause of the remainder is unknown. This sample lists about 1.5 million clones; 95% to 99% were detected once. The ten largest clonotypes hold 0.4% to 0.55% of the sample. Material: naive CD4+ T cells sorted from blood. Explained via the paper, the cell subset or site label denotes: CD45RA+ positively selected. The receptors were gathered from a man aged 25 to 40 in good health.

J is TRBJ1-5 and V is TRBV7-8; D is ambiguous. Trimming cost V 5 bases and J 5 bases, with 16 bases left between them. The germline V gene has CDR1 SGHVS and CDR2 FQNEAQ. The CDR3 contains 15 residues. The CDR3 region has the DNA TGTGCCAGCAGCCCTGGAATTTCGAAGGATCAGCCCCAGCATTTT. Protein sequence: CASSPGISKDQPQHF.

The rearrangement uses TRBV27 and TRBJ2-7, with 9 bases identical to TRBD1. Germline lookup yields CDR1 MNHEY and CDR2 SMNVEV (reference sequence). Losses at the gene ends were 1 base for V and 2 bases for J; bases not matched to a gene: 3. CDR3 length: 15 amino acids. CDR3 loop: CASSLLGQGTYEQYF. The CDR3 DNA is TGTGCCAGCAGTTTATTGGGACAGGGCACCTACGAGCAGTACTTC.

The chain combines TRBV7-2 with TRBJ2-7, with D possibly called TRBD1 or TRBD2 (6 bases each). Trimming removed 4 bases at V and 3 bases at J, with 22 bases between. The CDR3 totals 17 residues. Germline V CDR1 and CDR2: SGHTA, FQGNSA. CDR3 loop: CASSSRGGSPGHYEQYF. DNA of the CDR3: TGTGCCAGCAGCTCGCGAGGGGGGTCGCCGGGACACTACGAGCAGTACTTC.

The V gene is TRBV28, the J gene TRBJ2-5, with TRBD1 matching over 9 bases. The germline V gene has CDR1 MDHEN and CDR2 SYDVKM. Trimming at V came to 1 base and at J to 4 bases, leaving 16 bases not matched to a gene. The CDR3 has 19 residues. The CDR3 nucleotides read TGTGCCAGCAGTTTATCCTTCGCCCCCCGGACAGGGGTAAGAGAGACCCAGTACTTC. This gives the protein CASSLSFAPRTGVRETQYF.

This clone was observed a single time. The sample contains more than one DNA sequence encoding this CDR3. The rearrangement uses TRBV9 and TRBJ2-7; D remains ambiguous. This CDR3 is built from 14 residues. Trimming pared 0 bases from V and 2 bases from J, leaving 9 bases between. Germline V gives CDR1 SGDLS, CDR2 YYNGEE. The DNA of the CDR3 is TGTGCCAGCAGCGTAGCTGGAGTAACCTACGAGCAGTACTTC. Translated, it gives CASSVAGVTYEQYF.

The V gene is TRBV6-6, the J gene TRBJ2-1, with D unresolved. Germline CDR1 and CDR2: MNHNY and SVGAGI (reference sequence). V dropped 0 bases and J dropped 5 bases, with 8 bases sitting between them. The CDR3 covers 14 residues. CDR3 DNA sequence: TGTGCCAGCAGTTACTCATCTGTGAACAATGAGCAGTTCTTC. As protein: CASSYSSVNNEQFF.

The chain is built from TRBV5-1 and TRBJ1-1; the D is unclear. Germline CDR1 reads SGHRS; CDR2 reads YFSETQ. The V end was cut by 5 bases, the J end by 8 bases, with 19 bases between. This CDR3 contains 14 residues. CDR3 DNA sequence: TGCGCCAGCAGGTCAACGTCCGGGAAGGAAGAAGCTTTCTTT. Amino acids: CASRSTSGKEEAFF.

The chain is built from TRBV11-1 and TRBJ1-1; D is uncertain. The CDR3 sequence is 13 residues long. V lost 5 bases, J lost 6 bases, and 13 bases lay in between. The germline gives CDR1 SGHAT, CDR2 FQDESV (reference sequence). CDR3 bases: TGTGCCAGCAGCGTAATTAACGGCGCTGAAGCTTTCTTT. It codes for CASSVINGAEAFF.

In DNA, the CDR3 is TGTGCCAGCTCACCGGGACTAGTGAATACCGGGGAGCTGTTTTTT. It encodes CASSPGLVNTGELFF. V usage is TRBV18 and J usage is TRBJ2-2; TRBD2 matches at 8 bases. The CDR3 has 15 residues. Per the germline V gene, CDR1 is KGHSH and CDR2 is LQKENI. V lost 3 bases and J lost 5; bases outside the gene matches: 5.

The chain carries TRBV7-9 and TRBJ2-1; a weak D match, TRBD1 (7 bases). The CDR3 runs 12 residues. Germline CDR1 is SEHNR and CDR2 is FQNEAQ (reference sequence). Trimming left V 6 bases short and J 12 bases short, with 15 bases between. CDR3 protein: CASRQAGGGQFF. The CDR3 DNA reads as TGTGCCAGCAGACAGGCAGGGGGAGGGCAGTTCTTC.

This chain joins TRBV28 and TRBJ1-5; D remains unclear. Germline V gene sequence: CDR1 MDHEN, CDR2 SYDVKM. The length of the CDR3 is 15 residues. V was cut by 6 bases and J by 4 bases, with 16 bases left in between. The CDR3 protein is CASSSPIGGNQPQHF. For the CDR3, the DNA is TGTGCCAGCAGCTCCCCCATCGGCGGTAATCAGCCCCAGCATTTT.

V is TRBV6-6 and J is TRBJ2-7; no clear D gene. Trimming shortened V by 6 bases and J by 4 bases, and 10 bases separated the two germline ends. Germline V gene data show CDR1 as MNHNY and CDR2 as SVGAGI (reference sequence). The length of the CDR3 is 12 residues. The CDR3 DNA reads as TGTGCCAGCAGAACGGCCGCGTACGAGCAGTACTTC. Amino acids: CASRTAAYEQYF.